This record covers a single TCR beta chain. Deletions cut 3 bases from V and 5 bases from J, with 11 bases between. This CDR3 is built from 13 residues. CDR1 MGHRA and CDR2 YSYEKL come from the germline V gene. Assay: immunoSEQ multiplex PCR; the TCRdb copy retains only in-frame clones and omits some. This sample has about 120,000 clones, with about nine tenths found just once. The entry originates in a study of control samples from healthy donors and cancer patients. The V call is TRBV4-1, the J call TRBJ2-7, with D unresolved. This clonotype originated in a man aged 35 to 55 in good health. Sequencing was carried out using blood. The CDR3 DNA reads TGCGCCAGCAGCCAGGACCTTGGAAACGAGCAGTACTTC. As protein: CASSQDLGNEQYF.